This TCR beta chain was sequenced in a study of T cells in Graves' hyperthyroidism and ophthalmopathy. RNA transcripts gave rise to amplified TCR beta CDR3 regions. HTBI primers were employed in a first-round RT-PCR of the TCR CDR3. MiXCR, applied by TCRdb to the multiplex PCR reads, yields one record per CDR3 protein. The table shows roughly 650,000 distinct CDR3 sequences, with roughly 16% occurring only once. CDR1 is SGHTA, CDR2 FQGNSA, per germline. J lost 2 bases, V lost 4 bases, and 5 bases had no gene match. CDR3 length: 15 amino acids. This clonotype showed up many times. Its antigen is still unknown. Study-wide results and limits: Classification by a 13 V-J model distinguished ophthalmopathy from stable hyperthyroidism.

The sequencing sample was made of blood. The chain uses TRBV7-2 and TRBJ2-1, with 7 positions matching TRBD1. This TCR was sampled from a woman in her forties with Graves' ophthalmopathy. This CDR3 is CASSSRTGPYNEQFF. CDR3 coding DNA: TGTGCCAGCAGCTCAAGGACAGGTCCCTACAATGAGCAGTTCTTC.